What follows are 14 T cell receptor beta chains derived from one specimen sequenced in a study of Graves' ophthalmopathy and Graves' hyperthyroidism. RNA transcripts were the template, and TCR beta CDR3 regions were amplified from them. Second-round multiplex PCR came after first-round RT-PCR with HTBI primers. TCRdb reprocessed the multiplex PCR reads with MiXCR, giving one entry per CDR3 protein. The sample has 15,000 to 20,000 distinct CDR3 sequences; about 46% are singletons. Specimen: peripheral blood. Every receptor here comes from a woman aged 40-49 years with stable Graves' hyperthyroidism.

The J gene is TRBJ2-1, the V gene TRBV20-1; weak D call: TRBD2 (6 bases). The CDR3 length is 14 residues. Germline V CDR1 and CDR2: DFQATT, SNEGSKA (reference sequence). The ends were cut back, 6 bases at V and 8 bases at J, with 20 bases in the middle. The CDR3, as DNA: TGCAGTGCCACGACGGGGCGGGATCTTTATGAGCAGTTCTTC. This codes for CSATTGRDLYEQFF.

This clonotype was detected ten times or more. The V call is TRBV9, the J call TRBJ1-1; perhaps TRBD1 as D (6 bases). This CDR3 spans 15 amino acids. CDR1 SGDLS and CDR2 YYNGEE come from the germline V gene. V gave up 4 bases and J gave up 2 bases, with 15 bases separating them. The CDR3 reads CASSPGSGANTEAFF. CDR3 nucleotides: TGTGCCAGCAGCCCCGGATCGGGGGCCAACACTGAAGCTTTCTTT.

This clonotype was counted ten times or more. V gene TRBV5-6 combines with J gene TRBJ1-1; no firm D call. CDR1 and CDR2 from the germline V gene are SGHDT and YYEEEE. The CDR3 is 16 residues long. V lost 0 bases, J lost 0 bases, and 12 bases lay in between. CDR3 amino acids: CASSLGPGNMNTEAFF. The CDR3 DNA reads as TGTGCCAGCAGCTTGGGCCCGGGGAACATGAACACTGAAGCTTTCTTT.

A word on this clonotype: Relative to the germline gene, one junction end is altered; a read error may explain this. V and J are TRBV20-1 and TRBJ2-3, with D perhaps matching TRBD2 (5 bases). Looked up from germline, CDR1 is DFQATT and CDR2 is SNEGSKA (reference sequence). The CDR3 spans 15 residues. The chain's CDR3 is CSAVGRTLNTDTQCF. The CDR3, as DNA: TGCAGTGCTGTGGGGAGAACGCTTAACACAGATACGCAGTGTTTT.

The chain couples TRBV12-3 or TRBV12-4 to TRBJ1-3; unclear D gene. This CDR3 has 14 residues. Trimming left V 3 bases short and J 0 bases short, with 6 bases between. The CDR3 nucleotides are TGTGCCAGCAGTTTTAGAGCCTCTGGAAACACCATATATTTT. Amino acid sequence: CASSFRASGNTIYF.

V and J are TRBV2 and TRBJ1-5; 11 nucleotides agree with TRBD1. The CDR3 totals 14 residues. Germline V gene sequence: CDR1 SNHLY, CDR2 FYNNEI. J lost 6 bases, V lost 7 bases, and 5 bases had no gene match. For the CDR3, the DNA is TGTGCCAGCACCCGGACAGGGGGCGGTCAGCCCCAGCATTTT. Its protein is CASTRTGGGQPQHF.

This clonotype was seen more than once but under ten times. This chain connects TRBV9 to TRBJ2-1; 8 bases are a match to TRBD1. This CDR3 has 15 amino acids. Germline lookup yields CDR1 SGDLS and CDR2 YYNGEE. J was trimmed by 6 bases and V by 0 bases; bases with no gene match: 5. In nucleotides, the CDR3 is TGTGCCAGCAGCGTAGAGACAGGGGTGGGCAATGAGCAGTTCTTC. It yields the protein CASSVETGVGNEQFF.

The V and J genes are TRBV6-6 and TRBJ2-7, with D perhaps matching TRBD1 or TRBD2 (5 bases each). The CDR3 spans 14 residues. Germline V gene lookup returns CDR1 MNHNY and CDR2 SVGAGI (reference sequence). The V end was cut by 6 bases, the J end by 2 bases, with 14 bases between. The CDR3 loop reads CASRPRDRAYEQYF. DNA for the CDR3: TGTGCCAGCAGGCCTAGGGACCGCGCCTACGAGCAGTACTTC.

The CDR3 region is CAIRTDMENGYTF. The CDR3 coding sequence is TGTGCCATCAGGACTGACATGGAGAACGGCTACACCTTC. The chain combines TRBV10-3 with TRBJ1-2; D call uncertain. Deletions cut 6 bases from V and 8 bases from J, with 16 bases between. Germline lookup yields CDR1 ENHRY and CDR2 SYGVKD. The CDR3 has 13 residues.

The rearrangement links TRBV10-3 to TRBJ1-2; no clear D gene. There are 14 residues in the CDR3. Germline V gene data show CDR1 as ENHRY and CDR2 as SYGVKD. V was pared by 0 bases and J by 4 bases, with 9 bases between. CDR3 region: CAISESTELYGYTF. The DNA for the CDR3 is TGTGCCATCAGTGAGTCGACGGAACTCTATGGCTACACCTTC.

This clonotype was detected only a few times. This CDR3 reads CASSYRVAAYTNYGYTF. The CDR3 DNA sequence: TGTGCCAGCAGCTACAGGGTTGCGGCCTACACAAACTATGGCTACACCTTC. V usage is TRBV5-5 and J usage is TRBJ1-2, with D tentatively TRBD1 (6 bases). CDR1 and CDR2 (germline): SGHKS, YYEKEE (reference sequence). There are 17 residues in the CDR3. V gave up 3 bases and J gave up 2 bases, with 20 bases separating them.

This chain uses TRBV15 with TRBJ1-6, with D possibly TRBD1 on 5 matching bases. CDR3 length: 15 residues. V was trimmed by 5 bases and J by 7 bases, leaving 15 bases between them. Germline values: CDR1 LNHNV, CDR2 YYDKDF (reference sequence). CDR3 DNA: TGTGCCACCAGCCGATCCGGGGGGTCAAATTCACCCCTCCACTTT. Translating gives CATSRSGGSNSPLHF. The whole variable domain, remainder taken from reference TRBV15 and TRBJ1-6, is DAMVIQNPRYQVTQFGKPVTLSCSQTLNHNVMYWYQQKSSQAPKLLFHYYDKDFNNEADTPDNFQSRRPNTSFCFLDIRSPGLGDTAMYLCATSRSGGSNSPLHFGNGTRLTVT.

This chain connects TRBV12-3 or TRBV12-4 to TRBJ1-2, with a possible D match to TRBD1 (5 bases). V was trimmed by 6 bases and J by 8 bases, leaving 13 bases between them. This CDR3 region has 12 residues. The CDR3 spells CASRGGVEGYTF. Here the CDR3 DNA reads TGTGCCAGCAGGGGGGGGGTGGAAGGCTACACCTTC.

The J gene is TRBJ2-7, the V gene TRBV2, with D perhaps TRBD2 (5 bases). Germline V lookup: CDR1 SNHLY, CDR2 FYNNEI. Trimming removed 10 bases from V and 0 bases from J, with 16 bases in between. This CDR3 has 14 residues. In nucleotides, the CDR3 is TGTGCCAACCAGCGGCAGCGGAGCTCCTACGAGCAGTACTTC. The encoded protein is CANQRQRSSYEQYF.